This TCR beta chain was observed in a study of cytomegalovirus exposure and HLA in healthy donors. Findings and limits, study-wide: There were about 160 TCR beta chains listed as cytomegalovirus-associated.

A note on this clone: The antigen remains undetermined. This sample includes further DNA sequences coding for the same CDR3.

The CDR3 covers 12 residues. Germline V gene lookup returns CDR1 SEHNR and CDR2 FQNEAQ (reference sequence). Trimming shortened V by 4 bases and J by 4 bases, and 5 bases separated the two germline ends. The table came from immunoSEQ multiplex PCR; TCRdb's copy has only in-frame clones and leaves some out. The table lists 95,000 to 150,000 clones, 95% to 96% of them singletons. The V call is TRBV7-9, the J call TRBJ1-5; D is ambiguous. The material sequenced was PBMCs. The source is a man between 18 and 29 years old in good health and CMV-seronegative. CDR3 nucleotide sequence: TGTGCCAGCAGCTCACTAAATCAGCCCCAGCATTTT. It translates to CASSSLNQPQHF.